This T cell receptor beta chain stems from a study of T cell responses to AZD1222 COVID-19 vaccine. Whole-study findings and limits: Nearly half of the spike-specific TCRs reportedly recognize variant regions that carry no mutations.

Details on this clone: What it binds is not known.

Germline-derived CDR1 and CDR2 are KGHDR and SFDVKD. The CDR3 is made up of 17 amino acids. Trimming took 4 bases from V and 4 from J; bases not matched to a gene: 10. Assay: immunoSEQ multiplex PCR; the TCRdb copy retains only in-frame clones and omits some. The sample yields roughly 180,000 clones, about 94% seen once. The receptor comes from an adult in good health. The gene calls are TRBV24-1 and TRBJ2-2; 8 bases fit TRBD1. The starting material was peripheral blood, obtained on day 0 of AZD1222 vaccination. For the CDR3, the DNA is TGTGCCACCAGTGACCTTGTCGGGACAGGAAGCACCGGGGAGCTGTTTTTT. Protein: CATSDLVGTGSTGELFF.